Listed below are T cell receptor beta chains from one sample, sequenced in a study of blood T cell repertoires in COVID-19. Clones were sequenced by immunoSEQ multiplex PCR, and TCRdb holds only the in-frame ones, with some missing. The sample has about 330,000 clones, roughly 88% seen once. The sample consisted of peripheral blood. Receptors originate from a woman in her fifties or sixties with active or convalescent COVID-19. Each CDR3 is given with its conserved first and last residue. D genes are given only for firm matches. Size tells how often a clone was seen (once, few, many) or the class of an expanded clone, and some rows leave it out.

size: NA; J: TRBJ1-5; V: TRBV24-1; D: NA; length: 12; DNA: TGTGCCACCAGTGAGGAGGACGGGCCCCAGCATTTT; CDR3: CATSEEDGPQHF
size: NA; J: TRBJ1-6; V: TRBV27; D: NA; length: 16; DNA: TGTGCCAGCAGCGAACAGATCAGCTCCTATAATTCACCCCTCCACTTT; CDR3: CASSEQISSYNSPLHF
size: NA; J: TRBJ1-4; V: TRBV4-1; D: TRBD1; length: 16; DNA: TGCGCCAGCAGTCTAACAGGGGTAGGGACTAATGAAAAACTGTTTTTT; CDR3: CASSLTGVGTNEKLFF
size: NA; J: TRBJ1-1; V: TRBV29-1; D: NA; length: 14; DNA: TGCAGCGTTGCTTCGGGGCAGGGGATTCCTGAAGCTTTCTTT; CDR3: CSVASGQGIPEAFF
size: NA; J: TRBJ1-2; V: TRBV19; D: TRBD1; length: 12; DNA: TGTGCCAGCAAGGGACAGGCCACTGGCTACACCTTC; CDR3: CASKGQATGYTF
size: NA; J: TRBJ2-5; V: TRBV11-2; D: NA; length: 14; DNA: TGTGCCAGCAGCTTAGCGACAGGACAAGAGACCCAGTACTTC; CDR3: CASSLATGQETQYF
size: NA; J: TRBJ2-7; V: TRBV5-4; D: NA; length: 14; DNA: TGTGCCAGCAGCTTAGAGGGTCCCAAGGACGAGCAGTACTTC; CDR3: CASSLEGPKDEQYF
size: NA; J: TRBJ2-6; V: TRBV27; D: NA; length: 18; DNA: TGTGCCAGCAGTTTATACCGCCTGAGTAGCTCTGGGGCCAACGTCCTGACTTTC; CDR3: CASSLYRLSSSGANVLTF
size: NA; J: TRBJ1-2; V: TRBV29-1; D: TRBD1; length: 11; DNA: TGCAGCGGACAGGGGGCCAGTGGCTACACCTTC; CDR3: CSGQGASGYTF
size: NA; J: TRBJ1-1; V: TRBV12-5; D: NA; length: 15; DNA: TGTGCTAGTGGGCCAACCAGGGTAGCGAACACTGAAGCTTTCTTT; CDR3: CASGPTRVANTEAFF
size: NA; J: TRBJ1-1; V: TRBV29-1; D: NA; length: 14; DNA: TGCAGCGTTGAAGACCCGGGTTCTAACACTGAAGCTTTCTTT; CDR3: CSVEDPGSNTEAFF
size: NA; J: TRBJ2-1; V: TRBV19; D: TRBD1; length: 14; DNA: TGTGCCAGTAGCGGGACAGGGTTGTTTCATGAGCAGTTCTTC; CDR3: CASSGTGLFHEQFF
size: NA; J: TRBJ1-2; V: TRBV7-6; D: TRBD1; length: 16; DNA: TGTGCCAGCAGACAATCCACAGGGGCTGGAGGTGATGGCTACACCTTC; CDR3: CASRQSTGAGGDGYTF
size: NA; J: TRBJ2-5; V: TRBV9; D: NA; length: 16; DNA: TGTGCCAGCAGCCCCGACCGTATGGGGGGGCGAGAGACCCAGTACTTC; CDR3: CASSPDRMGGRETQYF
size: NA; J: TRBJ1-4; V: TRBV23-1; D: NA; length: 12; DNA: TGCGCCAGCAGTCAACGGTCGAATGTGCTGTTTTTT; CDR3: CASSQRSNVLFF
size: NA; J: TRBJ1-1; V: TRBV4-3; D: TRBD1; length: 15; DNA: TGCGCCAGCAGCCCGGGGACAGATATGAACACTGAAGCTTTCTTT; CDR3: CASSPGTDMNTEAFF
size: NA; J: TRBJ1-3; V: TRBV3-1/TRBV3-2; D: TRBD1; length: 18; DNA: TGTGCCAGCAGCCAGGATATAACCGGGACAGGGCCCCCGGACACCATATATTTT; CDR3: CASSQDITGTGPPDTIYF
size: NA; J: TRBJ2-1; V: TRBV24-1; D: TRBD2; length: 17; DNA: TGTGCCACCAGTGCTAACACCGCCGGGACTAGCTACAATGAGCAGTTCTTC; CDR3: CATSANTAGTSYNEQFF
size: NA; J: TRBJ2-6; V: TRBV27; D: NA; length: 15; DNA: TGTGCCAGCAGTTCCGGGTCCTCTGGGGCCAACGTCCTGACTTTC; CDR3: CASSSGSSGANVLTF
size: NA; J: TRBJ1-2; V: TRBV4-3; D: NA; length: 16; DNA: TGCGCCAGCAGCCAAGGAGCGGCGGGGAATCCGCGGGGCTACACCTTC; CDR3: CASSQGAAGNPRGYTF
size: NA; J: TRBJ1-1; V: TRBV19; D: TRBD1; length: 15; DNA: TGTGCCAGTAGTATAGGGGACAGGGTGGGGACTGAAGCTTTCTTT; CDR3: CASSIGDRVGTEAFF
size: NA; J: TRBJ1-2; V: TRBV2; D: TRBD1; length: 15; DNA: TGTGCCAGCAAATGGACAGGGAGCTCAAGCTATGGCTACACCTTC; CDR3: CASKWTGSSSYGYTF
size: NA; J: TRBJ2-3; V: TRBV5-1; D: NA; length: 14; DNA: TGCGCCAGCAGCTTGGATTCTAGCACAGATACGCAGTATTTT; CDR3: CASSLDSSTDTQYF
size: NA; J: TRBJ2-7; V: TRBV19; D: TRBD2; length: 15; DNA: TGTGCCAGTAGTATTGGGGCGGGGGGTACCTACGAGCAGTACTTC; CDR3: CASSIGAGGTYEQYF
size: NA; J: TRBJ1-1; V: TRBV6-6; D: NA; length: 15; DNA: TGTGCCAGCAGTCCGTCGGGAGAGGTGGACACTGAAGCTTTCTTT; CDR3: CASSPSGEVDTEAFF
size: few; J: TRBJ1-3; V: TRBV7-9; D: TRBD1; length: 16; DNA: TGTGCCAGCAGCTTATTGGGACAGCCTTCTGGAAACACCATATATTTT; CDR3: CASSLLGQPSGNTIYF
size: NA; J: TRBJ2-3; V: TRBV7-3; D: TRBD2; length: 15; DNA: TGTGCCAGCAGCCTAAGCGGGAGGGTTGCAGATACGCAGTATTTT; CDR3: CASSLSGRVADTQYF
size: once; J: TRBJ2-7; V: TRBV30; D: NA; length: 13; DNA: TGTGCCTGGAGTGTAGGGGTAGACTACGAGCAGTACTTC; CDR3: CAWSVGVDYEQYF
size: NA; J: TRBJ2-2; V: TRBV15; D: NA; length: 16; DNA: TGTGCCACCAGCAGAGCTTCGGGGATCGGCACCGGGGAGCTGTTTTTT; CDR3: CATSRASGIGTGELFF
size: NA; J: TRBJ1-2; V: TRBV20-1; D: NA; length: 11; DNA: TGCAGTGCTAGGGGGCCTTGGGGCTACACCTTC; CDR3: CSARGPWGYTF
size: NA; J: TRBJ1-5; V: TRBV18; D: TRBD1; length: 15; DNA: TGTGCCAGCTCACCTAGAACAGGGGCAGATCAGCCCCAGCATTTT; CDR3: CASSPRTGADQPQHF
size: NA; J: TRBJ2-5; V: TRBV19; D: TRBD2; length: 15; DNA: TGTGCCAGTAGTATAGCTCGGGGGGGGACGGAGACCCAGTACTTC; CDR3: CASSIARGGTETQYF
size: NA; J: TRBJ1-1; V: TRBV5-1; D: TRBD1; length: 17; DNA: TGCGCCAGCAGACCACAGGGGGCACCCCCCGGGAACACTGAAGCTTTCTTT; CDR3: CASRPQGAPPGNTEAFF
size: NA; J: TRBJ1-2; V: TRBV29-1; D: NA; length: 11; DNA: TGCAGCGCAAGGGGGGGGACTGGCTACACCTTC; CDR3: CSARGGTGYTF
size: once; J: TRBJ2-3; V: TRBV4-3; D: TRBD1; length: 14; DNA: TGCGCCAGCAGCCAGGACAGGGTCCGGGATACGCAGTATTTT; CDR3: CASSQDRVRDTQYF
size: NA; J: TRBJ2-1; V: TRBV12-5; D: TRBD2; length: 21; DNA: TGTGCTAGTGGTTTGGCATACCCGGGACTAGCGGGGGTCCGGTCCTACAATGAGCAGTTCTTC; CDR3: CASGLAYPGLAGVRSYNEQFF
size: few; J: TRBJ1-5; V: TRBV2; D: TRBD1; length: 15; DNA: TGTGCCAGCAGTGAAGCCCGGACAGGCGGCAGGCCCCAGCATTTT; CDR3: CASSEARTGGRPQHF
size: NA; J: TRBJ2-7; V: TRBV7-2; D: TRBD2; length: 16; DNA: TGTGCCAGCAGCTTAGCGACTCCGGGACTAGGCTACGAGCAGTACTTC; CDR3: CASSLATPGLGYEQYF